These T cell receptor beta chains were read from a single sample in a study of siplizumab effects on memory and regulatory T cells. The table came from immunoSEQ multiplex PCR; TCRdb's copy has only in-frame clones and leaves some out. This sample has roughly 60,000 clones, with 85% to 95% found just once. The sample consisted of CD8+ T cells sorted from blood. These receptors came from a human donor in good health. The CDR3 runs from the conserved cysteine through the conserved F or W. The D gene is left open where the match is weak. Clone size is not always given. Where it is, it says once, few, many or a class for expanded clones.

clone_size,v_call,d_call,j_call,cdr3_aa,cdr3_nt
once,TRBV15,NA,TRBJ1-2,CATSSTIWSRQAFSYGYTF,TGTGCCACCAGCAGCACTATATGGTCCCGACAGGCCTTTAGCTATGGCTACACCTTC
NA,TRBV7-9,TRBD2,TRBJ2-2,CASSSPRTSGSTGELFF,TGTGCCAGCAGCTCGCCCCGGACTAGCGGGAGTACCGGGGAGCTGTTTTTT
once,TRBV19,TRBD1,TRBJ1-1,CASSALPGTGPLNTEAFF,TGTGCCAGTAGTGCGTTACCCGGGACAGGGCCCTTGAACACTGAAGCTTTCTTT
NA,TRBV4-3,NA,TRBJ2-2,CASSQATGELFF,TGCGCCAGCAGCCAAGCCACCGGGGAGCTGTTTTTT
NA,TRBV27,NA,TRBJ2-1,CASSWTSSTEQFF,TGTGCCAGCAGTTGGACCTCTAGCACTGAGCAGTTCTTC
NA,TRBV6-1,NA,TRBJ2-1,CASSEAPGAFF,TGTGCCAGCAGTGAAGCGCCTGGCGCGTTCTTC
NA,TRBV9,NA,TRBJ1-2,CASSSTDFTSGYTF,TGTGCCAGCAGCTCTACCGACTTCACCAGTGGCTACACCTTC
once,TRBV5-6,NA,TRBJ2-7,CASRTRGGLLSTYEQYF,TGTGCCAGCAGAACGCGAGGAGGGTTGCTATCCACCTACGAGCAGTACTTC
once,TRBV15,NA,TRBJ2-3,CATSRAGAGTDTQYF,TGTGCCACCAGCAGAGCAGGGGCTGGCACAGATACGCAGTATTTT
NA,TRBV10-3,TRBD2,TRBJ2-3,CAISVLAGSTDTQYF,TGTGCCATCAGTGTCCTAGCGGGTTCTACAGATACGCAGTATTTT
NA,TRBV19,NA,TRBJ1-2,CASSIDQAVRANYGYTF,TGTGCCAGTAGTATAGATCAAGCGGTTCGGGCCAACTATGGCTACACCTTC
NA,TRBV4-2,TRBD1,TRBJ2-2,CASSQGLQGALSGELFF,TGTGCCAGCAGCCAAGGCTTACAGGGGGCGTTATCCGGGGAGCTGTTTTTT
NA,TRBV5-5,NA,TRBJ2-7,CASSFSYEQYF,TGTGCCAGCAGCTTCTCCTACGAGCAGTACTTC
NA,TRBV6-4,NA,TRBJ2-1,CASSGSSSEQFF,TGTGCCAGCTCAGGATCTTCGAGTGAGCAGTTCTTC
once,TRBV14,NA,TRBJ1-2,CASSQVFSSNYGYTF,TGTGCCAGCAGCCAAGTGTTTAGCAGCAACTATGGCTACACCTTC
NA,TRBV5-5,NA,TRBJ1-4,CASSLAVKTEKLFF,TGTGCCAGCAGCTTGGCGGTCAAAACGGAAAAACTGTTTTTT
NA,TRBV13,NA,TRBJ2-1,CASSDQESSYNEQFF,TGTGCCAGCAGCGACCAGGAGAGCTCCTACAATGAGCAGTTCTTC
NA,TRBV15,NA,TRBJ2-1,CATSPDRGSAFNEQFF,TGTGCCACCAGCCCGGACCGAGGGAGCGCTTTTAATGAGCAGTTCTTC
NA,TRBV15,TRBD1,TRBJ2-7,CATSTGQGVYEQYF,TGTGCCACCAGCACGGGACAGGGTGTTTACGAGCAGTACTTC
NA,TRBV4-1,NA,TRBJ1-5,CASSQEGRSNQPQHF,TGCGCCAGCAGCCAAGAAGGGAGGAGCAATCAGCCCCAGCATTTT
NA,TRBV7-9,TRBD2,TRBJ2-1,CASGLAVYNEQFF,TGTGCCAGCGGACTAGCGGTTTACAATGAGCAGTTCTTC
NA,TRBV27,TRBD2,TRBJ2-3,CASSYGTSSTDTQYF,TGTGCCAGCAGTTACGGGACTAGCAGCACAGATACGCAGTATTTT
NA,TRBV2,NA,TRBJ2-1,CASSPISNNEQFF,TGTGCCAGCAGCCCTATTAGCAATAATGAGCAGTTCTTC
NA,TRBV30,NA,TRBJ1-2,CAWSAPVNNYGYTF,TGTGCCTGGAGTGCGCCCGTTAATAACTATGGCTACACCTTC
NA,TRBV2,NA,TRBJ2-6,CASTEGGTGANVLTF,TGTGCCAGCACCGAGGGGGGCACTGGGGCCAACGTCCTGACTTTC
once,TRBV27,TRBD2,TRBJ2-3,CASSLSPGLGGTQYF,TGTGCCAGCAGTTTATCTCCGGGACTAGGCGGTACGCAGTATTTT
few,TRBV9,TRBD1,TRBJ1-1,CASSGGQRNTEAFF,TGTGCCAGCAGCGGGGGACAGCGGAACACTGAAGCTTTCTTT
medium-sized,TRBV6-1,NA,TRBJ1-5,CASWKDSYSNQPQHF,TGTGCCAGCTGGAAAGACTCTTATAGCAATCAGCCCCAGCATTTT
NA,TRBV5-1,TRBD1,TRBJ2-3,CASSSGQGDADTQYF,TGCGCCAGCAGCTCGGGACAGGGCGATGCAGATACGCAGTATTTT